This T cell receptor beta chain originates from a study of response to subunit inactivated influenza vaccine. Study-level results: Authors proposed each seasonal influenza vaccination draws in few new T cells.

Trimming cost V 0 bases and J 5 bases; bases outside gene matches: 4. This CDR3 is built from 15 residues. In germline, CDR1 is SGHRS, CDR2 YFSETQ. This clonotype occurred a few times. The antigen is not known. TCRdb ran MiXCR on the RT-PCR reads and lists one entry per CDR3 protein. Found here are about 570,000 distinct CDR3 sequences, around 11% of them singletons; the top ten hold roughly 10%. The sample here was PBMCs from blood, taken on the day of vaccination. The clonotype originates from a man in his fifties who received an inactivated influenza vaccine. The chain uses TRBV5-1 and TRBJ2-5; 10 positions agree with TRBD1. The CDR3 nucleotides read TGCGCCAGCAGCTTGGAGACAGGGGGCGGGGAGACCCAGTACTTC. It yields the protein CASSLETGGGETQYF.